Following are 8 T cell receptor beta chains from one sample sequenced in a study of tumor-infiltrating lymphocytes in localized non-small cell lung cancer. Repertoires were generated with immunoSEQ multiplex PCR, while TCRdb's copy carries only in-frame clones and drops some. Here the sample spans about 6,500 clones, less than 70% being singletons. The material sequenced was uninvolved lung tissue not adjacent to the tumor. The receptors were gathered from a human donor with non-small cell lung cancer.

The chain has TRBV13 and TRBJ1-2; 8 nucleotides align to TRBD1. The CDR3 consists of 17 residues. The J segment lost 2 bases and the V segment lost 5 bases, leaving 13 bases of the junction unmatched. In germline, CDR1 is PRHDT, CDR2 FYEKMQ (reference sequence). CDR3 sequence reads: CASSTGTGALSNYGYTF. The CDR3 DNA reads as TGTGCCAGCAGCACCGGGACAGGCGCCCTCAGCAACTATGGCTACACCTTC.

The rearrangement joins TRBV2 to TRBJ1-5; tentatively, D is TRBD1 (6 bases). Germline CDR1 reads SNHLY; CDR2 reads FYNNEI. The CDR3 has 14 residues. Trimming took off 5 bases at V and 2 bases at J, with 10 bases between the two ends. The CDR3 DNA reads TGTGCCAGCAGTACTACAGGGCGCAATCAGCCCCAGCATTTT. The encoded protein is CASSTTGRNQPQHF.

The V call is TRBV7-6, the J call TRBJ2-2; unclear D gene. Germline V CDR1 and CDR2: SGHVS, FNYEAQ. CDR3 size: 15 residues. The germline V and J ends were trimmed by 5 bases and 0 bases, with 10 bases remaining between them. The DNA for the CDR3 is TGTGCCAGCAGCCTAGGAGTCGCGAACACCGGGGAGCTGTTTTTT. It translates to CASSLGVANTGELFF.

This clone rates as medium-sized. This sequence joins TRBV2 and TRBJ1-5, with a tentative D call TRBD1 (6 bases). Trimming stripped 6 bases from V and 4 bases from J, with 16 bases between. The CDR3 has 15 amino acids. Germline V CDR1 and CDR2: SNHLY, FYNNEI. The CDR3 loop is CASSGADRLNQPQHF. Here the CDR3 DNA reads TGTGCCAGCAGCGGGGCCGACAGGCTAAATCAGCCCCAGCATTTT.

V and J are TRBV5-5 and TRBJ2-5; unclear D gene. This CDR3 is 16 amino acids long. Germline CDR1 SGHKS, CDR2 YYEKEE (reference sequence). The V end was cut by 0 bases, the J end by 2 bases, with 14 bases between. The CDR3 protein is CASSLEAFLDQETQYF. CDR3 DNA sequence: TGTGCCAGCAGCTTGGAGGCCTTTTTGGATCAAGAGACCCAGTACTTC.

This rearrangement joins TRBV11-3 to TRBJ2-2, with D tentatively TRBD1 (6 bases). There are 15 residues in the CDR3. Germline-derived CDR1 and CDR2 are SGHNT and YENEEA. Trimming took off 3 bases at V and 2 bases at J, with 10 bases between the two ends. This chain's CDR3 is CASSLQQGNTGELFF. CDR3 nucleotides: TGTGCCAGCAGCTTGCAACAGGGTAACACCGGGGAGCTGTTTTTT.

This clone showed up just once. CDR3 region: CASSLEGGFGAFF. CDR3 in DNA: TGCGCCAGCAGCTTGGAAGGCGGTTTCGGAGCTTTCTTT. The chain carries TRBV5-1 and TRBJ1-1; the D is unclear. This CDR3 region has 13 residues. CDR1 is SGHRS and CDR2 is YFSETQ in the germline V gene. V was trimmed by 0 bases and J by 10 bases, leaving 13 bases between them.

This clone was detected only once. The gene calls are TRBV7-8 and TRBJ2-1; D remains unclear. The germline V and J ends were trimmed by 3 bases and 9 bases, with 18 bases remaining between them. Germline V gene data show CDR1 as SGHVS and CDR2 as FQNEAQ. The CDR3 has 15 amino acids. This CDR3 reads CASSFRYSQEFEQFF. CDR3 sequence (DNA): TGTGCCAGCAGCTTTCGTTATAGCCAGGAATTTGAGCAGTTCTTC.